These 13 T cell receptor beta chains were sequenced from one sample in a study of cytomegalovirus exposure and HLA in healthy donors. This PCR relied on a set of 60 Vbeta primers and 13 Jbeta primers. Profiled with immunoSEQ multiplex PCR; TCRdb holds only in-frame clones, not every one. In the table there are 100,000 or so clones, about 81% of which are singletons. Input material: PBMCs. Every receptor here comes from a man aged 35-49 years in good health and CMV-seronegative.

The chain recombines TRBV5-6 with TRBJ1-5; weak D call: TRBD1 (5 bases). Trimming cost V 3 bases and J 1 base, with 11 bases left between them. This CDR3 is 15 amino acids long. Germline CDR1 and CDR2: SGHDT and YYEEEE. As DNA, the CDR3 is TGTGCCAGCAGCTGGGGGGGACTGAGCAATCAGCCCCAGCATTTT. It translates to CASSWGGLSNQPQHF.

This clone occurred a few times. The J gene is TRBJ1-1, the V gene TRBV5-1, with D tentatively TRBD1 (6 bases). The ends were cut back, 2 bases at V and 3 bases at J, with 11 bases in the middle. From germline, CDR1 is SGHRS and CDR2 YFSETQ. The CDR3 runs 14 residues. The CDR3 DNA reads TGCGCCAGCAGCTTCAGGGGTGGCTACACTGAAGCTTTCTTT. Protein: CASSFRGGYTEAFF.

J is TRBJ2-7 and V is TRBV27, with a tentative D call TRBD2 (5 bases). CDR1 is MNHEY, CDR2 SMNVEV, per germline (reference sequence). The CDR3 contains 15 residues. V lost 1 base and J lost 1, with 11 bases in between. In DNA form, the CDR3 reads TGTGCCAGCAGTTTATTGGCAGGCGGGTCCTACGAGCAGTACTTC. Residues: CASSLLAGGSYEQYF.

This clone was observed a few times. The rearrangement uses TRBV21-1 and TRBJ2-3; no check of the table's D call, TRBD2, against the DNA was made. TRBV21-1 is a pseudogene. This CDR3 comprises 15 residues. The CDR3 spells CASSKLRPSTDTQYF. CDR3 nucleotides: TGTGCCAGCAGCAAACTGAGGCCCAGCACAGATACGCAGTATTTT.

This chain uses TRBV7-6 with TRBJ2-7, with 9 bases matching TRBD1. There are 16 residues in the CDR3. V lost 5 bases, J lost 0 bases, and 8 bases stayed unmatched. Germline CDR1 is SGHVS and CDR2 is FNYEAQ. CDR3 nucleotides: TGTGCCAGCAGCCTGGGGACAGGGCCTAGCTCCTACGAGCAGTACTTC. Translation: CASSLGTGPSSYEQYF.

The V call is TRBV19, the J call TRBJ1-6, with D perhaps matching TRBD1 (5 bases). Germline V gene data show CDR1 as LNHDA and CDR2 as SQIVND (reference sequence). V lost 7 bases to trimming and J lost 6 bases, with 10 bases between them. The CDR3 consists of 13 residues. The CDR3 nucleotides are TGTGCCAGTACGTGGAGGGGTAATTCACCCCTCCACTTT. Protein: CASTWRGNSPLHF.

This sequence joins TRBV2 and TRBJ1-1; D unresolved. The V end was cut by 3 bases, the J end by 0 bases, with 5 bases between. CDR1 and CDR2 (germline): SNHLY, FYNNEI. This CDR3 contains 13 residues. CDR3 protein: CASSDQMNTEAFF. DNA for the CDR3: TGTGCCAGCAGTGACCAGATGAACACTGAAGCTTTCTTT.

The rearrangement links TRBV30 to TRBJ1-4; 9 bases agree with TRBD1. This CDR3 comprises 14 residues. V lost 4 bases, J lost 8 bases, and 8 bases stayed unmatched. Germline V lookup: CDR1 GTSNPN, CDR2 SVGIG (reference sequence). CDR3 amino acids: CAWNPNGQGEKLFF. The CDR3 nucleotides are TGTGCCTGGAATCCTAATGGACAGGGGGAAAAACTGTTTTTT.

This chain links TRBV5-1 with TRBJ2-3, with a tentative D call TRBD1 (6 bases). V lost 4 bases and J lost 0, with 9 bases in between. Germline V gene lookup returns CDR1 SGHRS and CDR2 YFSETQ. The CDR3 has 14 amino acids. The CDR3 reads CASSTDSSTDTQYF. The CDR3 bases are TGCGCCAGCAGCACGGACAGTAGCACAGATACGCAGTATTTT.

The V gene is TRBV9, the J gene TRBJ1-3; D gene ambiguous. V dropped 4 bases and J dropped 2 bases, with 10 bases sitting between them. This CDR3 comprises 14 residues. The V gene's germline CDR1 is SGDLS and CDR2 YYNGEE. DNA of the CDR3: TGTGCCAGCAGCCCTACGGTCGCTGGAAACACCATATATTTT. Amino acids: CASSPTVAGNTIYF.

The chain's CDR3 is CASSFSGTPVSGTQYF. CDR3 sequence (DNA): TGTGCCAGCAGCTTTTCGGGGACTCCCGTTTCGGGGACCCAGTACTTC. The chain joins TRBV11-2 to TRBJ2-5; weak D call: TRBD2 (6 bases). This CDR3 is 16 amino acids long. Between the trimmed V and J ends, which lost 3 bases and 7 bases, there was a span of 21 bases. The V gene's germline CDR1 is SGHAT and CDR2 FQNNGV. Filled out from reference TRBV11-2 and TRBJ2-5, the complete variable domain reads EAGVAQSPRYKIIEKRQSVAFWCNPISGHATLYWYQQILGQGPKLLIQFQNNGVVDDSQLPKDRFSAERLKGVDSTLKIQPAKLEDSAVYLCASSFSGTPVSGTQYFGPGTRLLVL.

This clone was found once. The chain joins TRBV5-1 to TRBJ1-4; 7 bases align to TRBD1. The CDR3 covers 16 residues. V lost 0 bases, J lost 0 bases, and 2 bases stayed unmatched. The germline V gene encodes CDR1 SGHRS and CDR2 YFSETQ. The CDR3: CASSLGDRTTNEKLFF. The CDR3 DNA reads TGCGCCAGCAGCTTGGGGGACAGAACAACTAATGAAAAACTGTTTTTT.

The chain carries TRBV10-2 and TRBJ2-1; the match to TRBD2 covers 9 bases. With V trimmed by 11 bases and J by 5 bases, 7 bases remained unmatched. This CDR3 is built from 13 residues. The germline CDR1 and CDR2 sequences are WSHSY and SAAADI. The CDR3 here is CAGAGGANNEQFF. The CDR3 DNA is TGCGCCGGAGCGGGGGGTGCAAACAATGAGCAGTTCTTC.